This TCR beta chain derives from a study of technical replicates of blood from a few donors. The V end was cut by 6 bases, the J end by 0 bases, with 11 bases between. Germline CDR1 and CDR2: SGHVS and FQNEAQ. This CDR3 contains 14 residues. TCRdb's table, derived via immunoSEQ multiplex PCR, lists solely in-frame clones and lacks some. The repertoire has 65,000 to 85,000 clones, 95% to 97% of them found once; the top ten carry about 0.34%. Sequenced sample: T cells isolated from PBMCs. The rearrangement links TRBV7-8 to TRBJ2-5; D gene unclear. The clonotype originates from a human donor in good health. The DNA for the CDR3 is TGTGCCAGCAGGCAGACTGTGTACCAAGAGACCCAGTACTTC. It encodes CASRQTVYQETQYF.